This TCR beta chain was identified in a study of T cells in localized non-small cell lung cancer (TCRdb year 2020). For the study in its entirety: T cell repertoires of more than 200 early-stage NSCLC patients were analyzed, with tumors being compared against uninvolved tumor-adjacent lungs. All 240 or so NSCLC patients in the cohort were treatment-naive and had localized lung tumors that were resected. The mean age of the NSCLC patients was about 64 years, with approximately 130 men and 100 to 110 women. Beyond this particular receptor, the publication reports: Higher T cell density in blood was associated with longer overall survival, whereas higher clonality in adjacent lung was associated with shorter survival. Of the top 100 tumor clones, a median of around 57 were detected in paired uninvolved adjacent lung; 28 were also among that lung's top 100. The highest T cell clonality was observed in uninvolved tumor-adjacent lung, where clonality exceeded that of tumor, suggesting that antigenic responses were more focused in uninvolved tumor-adjacent lung. Multi-region tumor sequencing was not performed, so intratumor heterogeneity could not be excluded. Since the design was exploratory, TCR variables were selected using unadjusted p-values with no false-discovery rate correction.

TCR beta CDR3 regions were sequenced from DNA using the immunoSEQ Assay. The authors processed their data as follows. To compute T cell density, TCR beta template counts were normalized to usable DNA, which was estimated by amplifying housekeeping genes. Richness was estimated with the preseqR package, extrapolating to 400,000 templates for PBMC samples and 120,000 templates for tissue samples. Clonality was defined by subtracting Pielou's evenness from one. Tissue-enriched TCRs were identified through differential abundance testing performed on productive amino-acid clonotypes, with a minimum total count of 5 and an alpha of 0.1. The Jaccard Index and the Morisita Overlap Index were used to measure how much the repertoires overlapped between compartments. GLIPH grouped TCR beta CDR3s together with public tetramer-defined viral CDR3s, and a viral motif had to include at least three viral sequences and also show V-gene enrichment. Here the immuneACCESS table is served through TCRdb, limited to in-frame sequences with V and J called. Missing clones are a known gap in these copies; in checked studies unresolved V genes cover under half, and the rest lacks a known reason. The V and J calls and clone size were taken over from that table, and D and trimming were inferred from the DNA. The sample table records about 62,000 clones; 75% to 85% of these occur just once. Jointly, the top ten make up around 4.6% of the sample.

At diagnosis, peripheral blood, uninvolved tumor-adjacent lung and tumor were collected and stored as a combination of fresh-frozen and FFPE material. For TCR repertoire profiling, the blood samples were analyzed as peripheral blood mononuclear cells. The CDR3 numbers 16 residues from cysteine through phenylalanine. Of all the DNA, just the CDR3 is kept, 48 bases in frame from base 1. Compared with germline, V lacks 4 bases and J lacks 5 bases; bases without a gene match: 11. The germline V gene (reference sequence) supplies CDR1 SGHNT and CDR2 YYREEE. Comment on this clone: The target of this receptor is not known. Per-base qualities were not stored, and no clone one base away is much larger.

Sequencing used PBMCs, obtained before any cancer treatment. This chain is built from TRBV5-4 and TRBJ2-5; the junction holds 10 bases that match TRBD1. The receptor comes from a man between 40 and 70 years old with stage II lung adenocarcinoma. The DNA reads TGTGCCAGCAGCCAGATGACAGGGGGCGCGACGGAGACCCAGTACTTC. Its amino acids are CASSQMTGGATETQYF.